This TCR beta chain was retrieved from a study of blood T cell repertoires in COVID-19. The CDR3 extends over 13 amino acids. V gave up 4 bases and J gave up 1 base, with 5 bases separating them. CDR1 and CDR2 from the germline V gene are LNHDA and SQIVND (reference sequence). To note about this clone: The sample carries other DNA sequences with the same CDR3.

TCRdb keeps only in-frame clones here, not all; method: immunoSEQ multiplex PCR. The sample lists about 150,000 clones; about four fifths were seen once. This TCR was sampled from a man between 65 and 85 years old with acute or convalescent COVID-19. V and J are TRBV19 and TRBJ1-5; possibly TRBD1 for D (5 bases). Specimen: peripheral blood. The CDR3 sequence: CASSRGSNQPQHF. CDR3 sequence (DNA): TGTGCCAGTAGTAGGGGCAGCAATCAGCCCCAGCATTTT.